This entry lists 2 T cell receptor beta chains sequenced from one sample in a study of control samples from healthy donors and cancer patients. Sequencing was performed with immunoSEQ multiplex PCR; in TCRdb, only in-frame clones are kept and a portion is missing. Of over 150,000 clones in the sample, roughly 94% were seen once. The sample taken for sequencing was PBMCs. Receptors were obtained from a man between 60 and 75 years old with colorectal cancer.

The chain joins TRBV2 to TRBJ2-3; TRBD2 aligns across 10 bases. J lost 1 base, V lost 8 bases, and 3 bases had no gene match. Germline assignment: CDR1 SNHLY and CDR2 FYNNEI. The CDR3 extends over 14 amino acids. The CDR3 spells CASAGTSGTDTQYF. CDR3 nucleotides: TGTGCCAGCGCCGGGACTAGCGGCACAGATACGCAGTATTTT.

The J gene is TRBJ2-7, the V gene TRBV6-1; the D is unclear. Germline V CDR1 and CDR2: MNHNS, SASEGT. With 3 bases removed from V and 6 bases from J, the gap between germline ends came to 6 bases. The CDR3 has 11 amino acids. The CDR3 here is CASSDLREQYF. CDR3 DNA sequence: TGTGCCAGCAGTGATCTCCGCGAGCAGTACTTC.